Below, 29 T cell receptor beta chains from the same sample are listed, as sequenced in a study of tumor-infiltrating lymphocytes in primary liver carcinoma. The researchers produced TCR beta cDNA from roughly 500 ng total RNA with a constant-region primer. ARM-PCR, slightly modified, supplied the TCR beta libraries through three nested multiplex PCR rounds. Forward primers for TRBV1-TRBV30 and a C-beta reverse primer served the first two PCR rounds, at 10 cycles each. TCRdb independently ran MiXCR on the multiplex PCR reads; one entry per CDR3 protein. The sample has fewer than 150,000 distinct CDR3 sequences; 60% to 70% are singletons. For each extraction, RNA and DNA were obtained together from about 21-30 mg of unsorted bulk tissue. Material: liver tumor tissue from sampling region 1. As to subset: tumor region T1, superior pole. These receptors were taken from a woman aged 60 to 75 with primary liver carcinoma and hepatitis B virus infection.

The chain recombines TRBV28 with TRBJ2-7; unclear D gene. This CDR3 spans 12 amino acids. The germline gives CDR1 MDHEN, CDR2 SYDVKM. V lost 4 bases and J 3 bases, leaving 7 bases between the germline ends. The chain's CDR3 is CASSSGYYEQYF. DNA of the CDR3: TGTGCCAGCAGTTCCGGCTACTACGAGCAGTACTTC. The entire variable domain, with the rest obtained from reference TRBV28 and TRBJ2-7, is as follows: DVKVTQSSRYLVKRTGEKVFLECVQDMDHENMFWYRQDPGLGLRLIYFSYDVKMKEKGDIPEGYSVSREKKERFSLILESASTNQTSMYLCASSSGYYEQYFGPGTRLTVT.

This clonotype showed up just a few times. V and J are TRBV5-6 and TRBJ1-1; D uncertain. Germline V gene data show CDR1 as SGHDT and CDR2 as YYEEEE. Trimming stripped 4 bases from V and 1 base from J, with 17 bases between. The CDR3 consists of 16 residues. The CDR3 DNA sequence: TGTGCCAGCAGCCGATACACCAGGACGACGAACACTGAAGCTTTCTTT. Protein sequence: CASSRYTRTTNTEAFF.

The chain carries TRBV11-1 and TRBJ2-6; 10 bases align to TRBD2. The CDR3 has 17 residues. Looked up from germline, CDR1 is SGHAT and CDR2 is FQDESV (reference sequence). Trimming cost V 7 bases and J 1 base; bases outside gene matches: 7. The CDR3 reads CASNPRTSGSGANVLTF. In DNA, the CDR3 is TGTGCCAGCAACCCCCGGACTAGCGGTTCTGGGGCCAACGTCCTGACTTTC. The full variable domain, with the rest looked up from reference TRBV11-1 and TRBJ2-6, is EAEVAQSPRYKITEKSQAVAFWCDPISGHATLYWYRQILGQGPELLVQFQDESVVDDSQLPKDRFSAERLKGVDSTLKIQPAELGDSAMYLCASNPRTSGSGANVLTFGAGSRLTVL.

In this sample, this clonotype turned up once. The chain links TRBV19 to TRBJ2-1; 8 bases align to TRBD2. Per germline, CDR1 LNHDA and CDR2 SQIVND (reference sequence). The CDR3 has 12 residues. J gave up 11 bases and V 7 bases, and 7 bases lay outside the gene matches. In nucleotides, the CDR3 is TGTGCCAGTACTTTTAGCGGGAATCAGCAGTTCTTC. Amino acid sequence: CASTFSGNQQFF.

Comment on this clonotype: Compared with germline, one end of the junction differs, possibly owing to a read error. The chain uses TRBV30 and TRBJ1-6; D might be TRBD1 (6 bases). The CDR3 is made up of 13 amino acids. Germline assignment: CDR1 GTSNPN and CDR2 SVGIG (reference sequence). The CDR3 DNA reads TGTGCCTGGAACGGGGGGCATAATACACCCCTCCACTTT. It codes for CAWNGGHNTPLHF.

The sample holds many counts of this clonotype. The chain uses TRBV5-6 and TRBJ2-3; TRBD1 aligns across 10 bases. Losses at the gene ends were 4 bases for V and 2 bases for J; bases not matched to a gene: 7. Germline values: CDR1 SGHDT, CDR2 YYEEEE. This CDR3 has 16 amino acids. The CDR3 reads CASSRQGAAFTDTQYF. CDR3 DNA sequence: TGTGCCAGCAGCAGACAGGGGGCGGCCTTCACAGATACGCAGTATTTT.

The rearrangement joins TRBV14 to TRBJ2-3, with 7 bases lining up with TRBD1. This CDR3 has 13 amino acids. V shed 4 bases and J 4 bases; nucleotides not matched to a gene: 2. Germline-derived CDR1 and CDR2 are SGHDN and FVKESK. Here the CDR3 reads CASSPQGADTQYF. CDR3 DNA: TGTGCCAGCAGCCCTCAGGGGGCAGATACGCAGTATTTT.

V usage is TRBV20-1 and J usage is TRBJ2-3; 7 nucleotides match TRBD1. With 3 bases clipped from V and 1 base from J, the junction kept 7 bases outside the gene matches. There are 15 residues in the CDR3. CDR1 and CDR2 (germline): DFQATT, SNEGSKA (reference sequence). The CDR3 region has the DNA TGCAGTGCTAGGGAACAGGGGCGACGCACAGATACGCAGTATTTT. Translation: CSAREQGRRTDTQYF.

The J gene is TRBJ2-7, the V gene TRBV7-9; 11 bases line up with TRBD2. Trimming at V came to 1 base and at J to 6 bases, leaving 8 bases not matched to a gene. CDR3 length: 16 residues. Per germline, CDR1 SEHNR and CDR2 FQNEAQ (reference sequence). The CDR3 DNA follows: TGTGCCAGCAGCTTAGTGGGTGTGACTAGCGGGATCGAGCAGTACTTC. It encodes CASSLVGVTSGIEQYF.

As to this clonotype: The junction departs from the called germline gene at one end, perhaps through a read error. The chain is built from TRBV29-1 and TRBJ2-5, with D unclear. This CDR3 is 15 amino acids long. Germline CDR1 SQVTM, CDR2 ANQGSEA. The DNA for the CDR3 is TGCAGTGTTGAAGGCCCAACATGGGACCAAGAGACCCAGTACTTC. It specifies CSVEGPTWDQETQYF.

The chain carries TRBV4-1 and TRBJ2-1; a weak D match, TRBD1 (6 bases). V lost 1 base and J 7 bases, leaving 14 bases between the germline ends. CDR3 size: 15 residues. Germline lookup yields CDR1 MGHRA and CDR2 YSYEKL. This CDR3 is CASSQVTGSENEQFF. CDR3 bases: TGCGCCAGCAGCCAAGTCACAGGGTCGGAGAATGAGCAGTTCTTC.

CDR3 sequence (DNA): TGTGGCTGCGAGACTAGCGGGACCTACAATGAGCAGTTCTTC. Protein: CGCETSGTYNEQFF. The chain uses TRBV11-2 and TRBJ2-1; 11 bases are a match to TRBD2. The CDR3 has 14 amino acids. Per germline, CDR1 SGHAT and CDR2 FQNNGV. The whole variable domain, remainder taken from reference TRBV11-2 and TRBJ2-1, is EAGVAQSPRYKIIEKRQSVAFWCNPISGHATLYWYQQILGQGPKLLIQFQNNGVVDDSQLPKDRFSAERLKGVDSTLKIQPAKLEDSAVYLCGCETSGTYNEQFFGPGTRLTVL.

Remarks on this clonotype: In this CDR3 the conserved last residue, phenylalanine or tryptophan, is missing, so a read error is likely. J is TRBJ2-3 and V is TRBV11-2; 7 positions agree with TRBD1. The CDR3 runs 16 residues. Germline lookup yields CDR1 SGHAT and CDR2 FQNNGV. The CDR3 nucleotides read TGTCCCAGCAGCTTAGCCGGACAGGCGATCACAGGTACGCAGTATTTG. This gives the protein CPSSLAGQAITGTQYL.

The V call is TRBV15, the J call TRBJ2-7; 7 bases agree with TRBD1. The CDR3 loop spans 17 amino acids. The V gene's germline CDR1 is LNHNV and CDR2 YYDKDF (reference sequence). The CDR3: CTASSHLRDSFSYEQYF. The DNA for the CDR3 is TGTACCGCCAGCAGCCATCTCCGGGACAGTTTTTCCTACGAGCAGTACTTC. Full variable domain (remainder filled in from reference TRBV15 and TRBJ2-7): DAMVIQNPRYQVTQFGKPVTLSCSQTLNHNVMYWYQQKSSQAPKLLFHYYDKDFNNEADTPDNFQSRRPNTSFCFLDIRSPGLGDTAMYLCTASSHLRDSFSYEQYFGPGTRLTVT.

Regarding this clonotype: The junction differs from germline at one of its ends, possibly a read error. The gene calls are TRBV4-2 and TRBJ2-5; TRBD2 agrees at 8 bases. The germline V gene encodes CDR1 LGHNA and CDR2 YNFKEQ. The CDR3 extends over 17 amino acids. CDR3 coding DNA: TGTGTCAACAGCCAAACCGGGACTAGGAATGTCCCAGAGACCCAATACTTC. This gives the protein CVNSQTGTRNVPETQYF.

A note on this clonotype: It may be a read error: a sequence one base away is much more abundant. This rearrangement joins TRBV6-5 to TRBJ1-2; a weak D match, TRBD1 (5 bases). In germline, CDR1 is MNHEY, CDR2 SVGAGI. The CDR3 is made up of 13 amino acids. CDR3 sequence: CASSYGGDYGYIF. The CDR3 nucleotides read TGTGCCAGCAGTTACGGGGGGGACTATGGCTACATCTTC.

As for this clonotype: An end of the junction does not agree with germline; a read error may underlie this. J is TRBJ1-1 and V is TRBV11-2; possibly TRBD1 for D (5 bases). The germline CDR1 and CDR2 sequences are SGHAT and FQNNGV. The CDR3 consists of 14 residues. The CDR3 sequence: CVSSLDSLNTEAFF. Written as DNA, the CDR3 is TGTGTCAGCAGTTTAGACAGTTTGAACACTGAAGCTTTCTTT.

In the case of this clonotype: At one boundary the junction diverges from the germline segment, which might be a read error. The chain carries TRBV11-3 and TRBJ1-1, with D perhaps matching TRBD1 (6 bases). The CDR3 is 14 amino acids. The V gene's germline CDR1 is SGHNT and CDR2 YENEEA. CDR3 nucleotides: TGTACCAGCAGCCCAAACCCCCAGGGGATCGGTGCTTTCTTT. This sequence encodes CTSSPNPQGIGAFF.

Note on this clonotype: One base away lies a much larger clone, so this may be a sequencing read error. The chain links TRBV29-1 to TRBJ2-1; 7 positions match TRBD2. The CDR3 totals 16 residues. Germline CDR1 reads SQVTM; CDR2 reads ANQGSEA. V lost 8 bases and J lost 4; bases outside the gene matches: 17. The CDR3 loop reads CSIADPTSELYNEQFF. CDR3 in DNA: TGCAGCATTGCAGACCCCACTAGCGAACTATACAATGAGCAGTTCTTC.

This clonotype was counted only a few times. CDR3 amino acids: CSVKPGQGQIEAFF. The CDR3 DNA follows: TGCAGCGTTAAACCGGGACAGGGGCAAATTGAAGCTTTCTTT. The chain uses TRBV29-1 and TRBJ1-1; 10 nucleotides line up with TRBD1. Trimming removed 5 bases from V and 7 bases from J; junction bases left unmatched: 10. This CDR3 is 14 amino acids long. Germline CDR1 and CDR2: SQVTM and ANQGSEA.

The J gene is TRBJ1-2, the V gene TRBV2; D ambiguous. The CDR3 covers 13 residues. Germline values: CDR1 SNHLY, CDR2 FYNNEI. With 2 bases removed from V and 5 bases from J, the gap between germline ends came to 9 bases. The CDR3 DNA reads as TGTGCCAGCAGTGAATATCCGCCTTATGGCTACACCTTC. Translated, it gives CASSEYPPYGYTF.

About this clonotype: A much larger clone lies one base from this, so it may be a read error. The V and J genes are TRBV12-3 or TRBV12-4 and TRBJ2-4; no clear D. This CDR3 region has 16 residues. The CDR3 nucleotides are TGTACCAGCAGCTCTCGACAAATACTAGCCAAAAACATTCAGTACTTC. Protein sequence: CTSSSRQILAKNIQYF.

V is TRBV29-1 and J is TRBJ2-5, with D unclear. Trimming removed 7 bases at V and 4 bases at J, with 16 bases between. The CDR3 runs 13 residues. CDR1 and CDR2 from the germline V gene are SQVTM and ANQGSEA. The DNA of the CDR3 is TGCAGCGCACCTCTTTTTGGCAGAGAGACCCAGTACTTC. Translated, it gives CSAPLFGRETQYF.

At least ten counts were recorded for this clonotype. The CDR3 sequence is CASSDSRGETQYF. The DNA of the CDR3 is TGTGCCAGCAGCGACTCACGTGGGGAGACCCAGTACTTC. The genes are TRBV11-2 and TRBJ2-5; D is undetermined. Trimming took 5 bases from V and 5 from J, leaving 12 bases between them. Germline V lookup: CDR1 SGHAT, CDR2 FQNNGV. The CDR3 consists of 13 residues. The variable domain in full, completed from reference TRBV11-2 and TRBJ2-5, reads EAGVAQSPRYKIIEKRQSVAFWCNPISGHATLYWYQQILGQGPKLLIQFQNNGVVDDSQLPKDRFSAERLKGVDSTLKIQPAKLEDSAVYLCASSDSRGETQYFGPGTRLLVL.

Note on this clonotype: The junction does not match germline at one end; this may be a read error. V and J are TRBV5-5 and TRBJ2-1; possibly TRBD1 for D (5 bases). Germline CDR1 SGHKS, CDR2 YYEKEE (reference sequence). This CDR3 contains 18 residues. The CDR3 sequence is CASSLVWGTDLGINEQFF. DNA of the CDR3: TGTGCCAGTAGCTTGGTTTGGGGCACCGATCTAGGTATCAATGAGCAGTTCTTC.

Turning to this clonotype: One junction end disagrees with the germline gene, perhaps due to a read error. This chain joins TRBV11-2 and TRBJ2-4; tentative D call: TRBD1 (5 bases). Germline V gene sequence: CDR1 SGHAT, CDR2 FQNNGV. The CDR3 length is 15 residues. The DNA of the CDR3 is TGTACCAGCAGCTTGAGGTTGACAGCCAAAAACATTCAGCACTTC. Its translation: CTSSLRLTAKNIQHF.

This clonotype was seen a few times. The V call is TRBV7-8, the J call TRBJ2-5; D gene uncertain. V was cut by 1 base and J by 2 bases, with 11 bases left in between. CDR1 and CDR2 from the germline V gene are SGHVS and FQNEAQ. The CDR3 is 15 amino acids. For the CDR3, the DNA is TGTGCCAGCAGCTTAGGTTTAACAGCACAAGAGACCCAGTACTTC. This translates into CASSLGLTAQETQYF.

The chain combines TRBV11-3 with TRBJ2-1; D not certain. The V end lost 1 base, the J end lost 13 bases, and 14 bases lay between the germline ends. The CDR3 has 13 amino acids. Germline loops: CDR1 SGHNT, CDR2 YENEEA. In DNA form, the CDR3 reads TGTGCCAGCAGCTTAGGAACCTACAGTGAACAGTTCTTC. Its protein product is CASSLGTYSEQFF. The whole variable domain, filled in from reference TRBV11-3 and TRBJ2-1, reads EAGVVQSPRYKIIEKKQPVAFWCNPISGHNTLYWYLQNLGQGPELLIRYENEEAVDDSQLPKDRFSAERLKGVDSTLKIQPAELGDSAVYLCASSLGTYSEQFFGPGTRLTVL.

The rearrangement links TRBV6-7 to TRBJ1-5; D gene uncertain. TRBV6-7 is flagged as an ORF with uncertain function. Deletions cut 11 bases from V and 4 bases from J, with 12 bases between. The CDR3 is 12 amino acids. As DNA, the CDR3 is TGTGCCGGCGGTTACGGGAATCAGCCCCAGCATTTT. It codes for CAGGYGNQPQHF.